The text below deals with one TCR beta chain. Which antigen it targets is not known. Nothing much larger sits one base from this clone, and base qualities are not available. The data were taken from a study of blood T cell repertoires in COVID-19 (dated by TCRdb to about 2020). For the study in its entirety: Collaborator samples came from the United States, Italy and Spain and covered acute and convalescent phases of COVID-19. The prospective study material was composed of cDNA or gDNA derived from T cells, B-cell-depleted T cells, or PBMCs. Subjects who had been exposed to COVID-19, were actively infected with it, or had recovered from it provided the deeply sampled blood TCRbeta repertoires that made up the dataset. The repertoires were released in a freely available public database meant as a resource for research on the immune response to SARS-CoV-2. Samples were obtained from the ongoing ImmuneRACE study (first 160 participants) and from approximately 1,200 subjects provided by 6 global collaborators. The sample metadata nearly always contained a de-identified subject ID, COVID-19 status, age in years and sex. Where available, HLA class I and class II types were obtained from metadata supplied by the sample provider rather than from assay-based typing. Study-wide findings and limitations: The amount of clinical and demographic metadata varied by source and participant and was provided uncurated.

Based on the germline V gene, the CDR1 and CDR2 sequences are SGHTA and FQGNSA. The CDR3 sequence holds 15 residues, the cysteine and phenylalanine included. Only the CDR3 part of the read is kept: 45 bases, read in frame from the first base. At the junction V is shortened by 2 bases and J by 0 bases, with 8 bases in between. Another Seattle source contributed samples from volunteer blood donors who had recovered from COVID-19. Collaborating institutions collected whole blood in K2EDTA tubes following their own protocols. For TCRbeta analysis, collaborator samples were shipped as frozen whole blood, as isolated PBMCs, or as DNA extracted from either sample type. TCRbeta CDR3 regions were amplified from genomic DNA using the immunoSEQ Assay, a bias-controlled multiplex PCR. Turning to the authors' computational methods: Within the assay, amplification of reference gene primers was used to estimate how many nucleated cells each sample contained. Sequence reads were collapsed and filtered to measure the absolute abundance of every unique TCRbeta CDR3 rearrangement. For each sample, productive Simpson clonality was calculated as the square root of Simpson's diversity index across productive rearrangements. This immuneACCESS table, as held by TCRdb, lists in-frame sequences with V and J called but not all clones. Of the missing ones, under half trace to an unresolved V gene in checked studies; the others have no known cause. V and J calls and clone size are as listed in that table; D and trimming were resolved from the DNA. For this sample there are 300,000 to 400,000 clones; approximately 90% appear just once. The leading ten clones occupy approximately 3.5% of the sample.

The sequenced sample was peripheral blood. The source is a woman under 30 who had recovered from COVID-19. The rearrangement joined TRBV7-2 to TRBJ1-3; the D gene remains uncertain. The CDR3 region has the sequence CASSLPPFSGNTIYF. In nucleotide form, the sequence is TGTGCCAGCAGCTTACCCCCGTTCTCTGGAAACACCATATATTTT.